The 32 T cell receptor beta chains listed next were all sequenced from one sample in a study of blood T cells in healthy people across ages. Alongside a J-beta primer mix, a sample-barcoded 5' primer served in a second PCR lasting 7 to 11 cycles. TCRdb ran MiXCR on the 5' RACE reads and lists one entry per CDR3 protein. The table shows fewer than 1.5 million distinct CDR3 sequences, with 42% occurring only once. The source material was blood. Every receptor here comes from a woman between 18 and 29 years old in good health.

In nucleotides, the CDR3 is TGTGCCAGCAGTGAAGAACGAGCCTATGGCTACACCTTC. It is translated as CASSEERAYGYTF. The chain joins TRBV6-1 to TRBJ1-2; D is ambiguous. The CDR3 loop spans 13 amino acids. V was trimmed by 1 base and J by 4 bases, leaving 7 bases between them. The germline V gene encodes CDR1 MNHNS and CDR2 SASEGT.

V usage is TRBV12-3 or TRBV12-4 and J usage is TRBJ2-1; D is undetermined. The CDR3 has 13 residues. V was clipped by 4 bases and J by 3 bases, with 7 bases between them. As DNA, the CDR3 is TGTGCCAGCAGTTACCCAGACTACAATGAGCAGTTCTTC. It yields the protein CASSYPDYNEQFF.

CDR3 in DNA: TGCAGTGCTAGCCAGGGGCGCTCCTACAATGAGCAGTACTTC. The encoded protein is CSASQGRSYNEQYF. V is TRBV20-1 and J is TRBJ2-1; tentative D call: TRBD1 (6 bases). The J call is in doubt because the DNA end fits TRBJ2-7 better. CDR1 DFQATT and CDR2 SNEGSKA come from the germline V gene (reference sequence). This CDR3 has 14 residues.

This clonotype was counted only a few times. CDR3 protein: CASKLAASGDTQYF. CDR3 DNA: TGTGCCAGCAAACTAGCGGCCTCTGGGGATACGCAGTATTTT. The rearrangement links TRBV12-3 or TRBV12-4 to TRBJ2-3, with TRBD2 matching over 8 bases. This CDR3 is built from 14 residues. V lost 7 bases and J lost 6; bases outside the gene matches: 9.

The chain couples TRBV20-1 to TRBJ1-1, with TRBD1 as a possible D gene (5 bases). The V and J ends lost 0 bases and 3 bases respectively, with 11 bases between them. The CDR3 consists of 14 residues. From germline, CDR1 is DFQATT and CDR2 SNEGSKA (reference sequence). The CDR3, as DNA: TGCAGTGCTAGAGAGATGATGGGACACACTGAAGCTTTCTTT. Protein: CSAREMMGHTEAFF.

In this sample, this clonotype turned up a few times. The CDR3 coding sequence is TGCAGTGCTAGCCCCGATAGCGTACCTAGCACAGATACGCAGTATTTT. As protein: CSASPDSVPSTDTQYF. V is TRBV20-1 and J is TRBJ2-3; TRBD2 might be the D (5 bases). CDR1 is DFQATT and CDR2 is SNEGSKA in the germline V gene (reference sequence). The V end lost 3 bases, the J end lost 0 bases, and 16 bases lay between the germline ends. The length of the CDR3 is 16 residues.

The chain combines TRBV4-1 with TRBJ1-1, with D unclear. Trimming stripped 1 base from V and 5 bases from J, with 11 bases between. The CDR3 is 14 amino acids. Germline values: CDR1 MGHRA, CDR2 YSYEKL. The CDR3 nucleotides are TGCGCCAGCAGCCAAGGACTATACCTAACTGAAGCTTTCTTT. Amino acid sequence: CASSQGLYLTEAFF.

The genes are TRBV13 and TRBJ2-1; weak D call: TRBD1 (5 bases). This CDR3 region has 16 residues. The V end was cut by 5 bases, the J end by 13 bases, with 27 bases between. CDR1 and CDR2 (germline): PRHDT, FYEKMQ (reference sequence). CDR3 amino acids: CASSERARVDTQIQFF. DNA for the CDR3: TGTGCCAGCAGCGAAAGGGCTCGCGTGGACACTCAAATCCAGTTCTTC. The whole variable domain, filled in from reference TRBV13 and TRBJ2-1, reads AAGVIQSPRHLIKEKRETATLKCYPIPRHDTVYWYQQGPGQDPQFLISFYEKMQSDKGSIPDRFSAQQFSDYHSELNMSSLELGDSALYFCASSERARVDTQIQFFGPGTRLTVL.

This clonotype was seen more than once but under ten times. The V call is TRBV7-3, the J call TRBJ2-4; D is uncertain. TRBJ2-7 explains the end of the DNA better; the J call may be wrong. The CDR3 covers 14 residues. The germline gives CDR1 SGHTA, CDR2 FQGTGA. CDR3 bases: TGTGCCAGCAGCCCCAATCCTCAGAGCCACGAGCAGTACTTC. It specifies CASSPNPQSHEQYF.

In DNA form, the CDR3 reads TGTGCCAGCAGTTACCCCTCGACAGGGGGCGAGCAGTACTTC. Translating it yields CASSYPSTGGEQYF. The rearrangement links TRBV6-6 to TRBJ2-5; 9 nucleotides match TRBD1. TRBJ2-7 matches the DNA end more closely, so the J call is doubtful. From germline, CDR1 is MNHNY and CDR2 SVGAGI (reference sequence). The CDR3 runs to 14 residues.

This clonotype was seen more than once but under ten times. The chain combines TRBV9 with TRBJ2-1, with D possibly TRBD2 on 6 matching bases. The CDR3 consists of 12 residues. The V end was cut by 0 bases, the J end by 15 bases, with 13 bases between. Germline V gives CDR1 SGDLS, CDR2 YYNGEE. CDR3 loop: CASSVVPGDPFF. DNA for the CDR3: TGTGCCAGCAGCGTAGTTCCGGGAGACCCGTTCTTC.

This clonotype occurred a few times. V gene TRBV28 combines with J gene TRBJ2-1, with D maybe TRBD2 (6 bases). V shed 0 bases and J shed 8 bases, with 20 bases lying between them. The CDR3 is 17 amino acids. Germline lookup yields CDR1 MDHEN and CDR2 SYDVKM. The CDR3 DNA is TGTGCCAGCAGTTTATGGCCTCCTCGGACTATGGAAGATGAGCAGTTCTTC. It translates to CASSLWPPRTMEDEQFF.

This clonotype has just a few counts. The chain uses TRBV6-1 and TRBJ2-3; no definite D call. CDR3 length: 14 residues. CDR1 is MNHNS and CDR2 is SASEGT in the germline V gene. V lost 1 base to trimming and J lost 4 bases, with 9 bases between them. The CDR3: CASSEVRGADTQYF. The CDR3 region has the DNA TGTGCCAGCAGTGAAGTACGTGGGGCAGATACGCAGTATTTT.

This chain joins TRBV27 and TRBJ2-7; perhaps D is TRBD1 or TRBD2 (5 bases each). With 5 bases removed from V and 7 bases from J, the gap between germline ends came to 33 bases. The CDR3 has 19 residues. Germline V gene lookup returns CDR1 MNHEY and CDR2 SMNVEV (reference sequence). CDR3 sequence reads: CASSIPSGTEASSYNEQYF. Here the CDR3 DNA reads TGTGCCAGCAGTATCCCATCCGGGACGGAGGCATCTTCCTACAATGAGCAGTACTTC.

On this clonotype: Compared with germline, one end of the junction differs, possibly owing to a read error. This rearrangement joins TRBV6-1 to TRBJ2-1; 9 positions agree with TRBD1. The CDR3 has 18 residues. Germline values: CDR1 MNHNS, CDR2 SASEGT. CDR3: CAGSGAGTGSLRYNEQFF. CDR3 nucleotides: TGTGCCGGCAGTGGGGCCGGGACAGGGTCTCTTCGGTACAATGAGCAGTTCTTC.

The chain links TRBV20-1 to TRBJ2-7; perhaps TRBD1 as D (5 bases). The J call is in doubt because the DNA end fits TRBJ2-5 better. Per the germline V gene, CDR1 is DFQATT and CDR2 is SNEGSKA (reference sequence). The CDR3 loop spans 16 amino acids. In nucleotides, the CDR3 is TGCAGTGCTAGAGATTATCTGGCAGGACAACAAGAGACCCAGTACTTC. Residues: CSARDYLAGQQETQYF.

This clonotype was picked up a small number of times. V is TRBV4-2 and J is TRBJ2-1, with D possibly TRBD2 on 5 matching bases. Trimming took off 0 bases at V and 3 bases at J, with 12 bases between the two ends. Germline V gene lookup returns CDR1 LGHNA and CDR2 YNFKEQ. The CDR3 runs to 16 residues. The CDR3 region has the DNA TGTGCCAGCAGCCAAGACGGCGGGCCAAACTACAATGAGCAGTTCTTC. It specifies CASSQDGGPNYNEQFF.

This clonotype was found many times. V usage is TRBV5-1 and J usage is TRBJ2-1; 11 bases agree with TRBD2. The CDR3 covers 15 residues. Germline trimming cut 4 bases from V and 6 bases from J; bases unmatched to any gene: 6. Germline V gene data show CDR1 as SGHRS and CDR2 as YFSETQ. CDR3 region: CASSVLAGVGNEQFF. In nucleotides, the CDR3 is TGCGCCAGCAGCGTACTAGCGGGAGTAGGCAATGAGCAGTTCTTC.

This clonotype was seen a few times. The gene calls are TRBV7-8 and TRBJ1-6; 9 nucleotides match TRBD1. Germline V gene data show CDR1 as SGHVS and CDR2 as FQNEAQ. There are 15 residues in the CDR3. V lost 5 bases and J lost 6; bases outside the gene matches: 5. CDR3 protein: CASSAQGAGNSPLHF. In DNA, the CDR3 is TGTGCCAGCAGCGCACAGGGGGCGGGTAATTCACCCCTCCACTTT.

This clonotype was recorded a few times. The genes are TRBV5-1 and TRBJ2-7; TRBD1 agrees at 12 bases. From germline, CDR1 is SGHRS and CDR2 YFSETQ. The CDR3 is 15 amino acids. V lost 4 bases to trimming and J lost 4 bases; unmatched junction nucleotides: 6. CDR3: CASSLRDRGLYEQYF. The DNA of the CDR3 is TGCGCCAGCAGCCTCCGGGACAGGGGGCTATACGAGCAGTACTTC.

In its sample, this clonotype was seen a few times. The chain links TRBV6-6 to TRBJ2-5; possibly TRBD2 for D (6 bases). CDR1 MNHNY and CDR2 SVGAGI come from the germline V gene (reference sequence). V lost 5 bases and J lost 5, with 15 bases in between. The CDR3 covers 14 residues. CDR3 amino acids: CASSGFTSWETQYF. The CDR3 region has the DNA TGTGCCAGCAGTGGCTTTACTAGCTGGGAGACCCAGTACTTC.

Concerning this clonotype itself: At one of its ends the junction is not consistent with the germline gene, which may arise from a read error. The chain carries TRBV6-5 and TRBJ2-7, with D possibly TRBD2 on 6 matching bases. The CDR3 sequence is 13 residues long. The germline CDR1 and CDR2 sequences are MNHEY and SVGAGI. CDR3 in amino acids: CAISYSPWGDQYF. The CDR3 nucleotides are TGTGCCATCAGTTACTCCCCCTGGGGGGACCAGTACTTC.

This clonotype was seen only a few times. This chain uses TRBV3-1 with TRBJ2-4, with 9 bases that match TRBD1. CDR1 and CDR2 (germline): LGHDT, YNNKEL (reference sequence). The length of the CDR3 is 19 residues. V lost 0 bases, J lost 0 bases, and 9 bases stayed unmatched. CDR3 loop: CASSQEKTGTGIAKNIQYF. CDR3 DNA sequence: TGTGCCAGCAGCCAAGAAAAGACCGGGACAGGGATAGCCAAAAACATTCAGTACTTC.

This chain joins TRBV12-3 or TRBV12-4 and TRBJ2-1; D might be TRBD2 (6 bases). This CDR3 region has 15 residues. Trimming took off 6 bases at V and 9 bases at J, with 21 bases between the two ends. CDR3 DNA sequence: TGTGCCAGCAGCCCCCCTGGAGGAGGGATCGGTGAGCAGTTCTTC. This translates into CASSPPGGGIGEQFF.

This clonotype was counted a few times. A much larger clonotype is one base distant, so this may be a read error. The CDR3 nucleotides read TGCGCCAGCAGCCAGGGCGCTATATCGGGGGCCAACGTCCTGACTTTC. It is translated as CASSQGAISGANVLTF. V usage is TRBV5-1 and J usage is TRBJ2-6, with a weak D call TRBD1 (5 bases). CDR1 is SGHRS, CDR2 YFSETQ, per germline. The CDR3 loop spans 16 amino acids. V lost 4 bases, J lost 4 bases, and 15 bases lay in between.

The chain employs TRBV13 and TRBJ1-2; possible D gene TRBD1, 6 bases. The CDR3 contains 14 residues. V was clipped by 4 bases and J by 2 bases, with 11 bases between them. Germline assignment: CDR1 PRHDT and CDR2 FYEKMQ (reference sequence). CDR3 in DNA: TGTGCCAGCAGCTCCGAGGGGGAGAACTATGGCTACACCTTC. Translated: CASSSEGENYGYTF.

The chain joins TRBV6-1 to TRBJ2-1, with a possible D match to TRBD2 (6 bases). The CDR3 is 18 amino acids. The germline V gene encodes CDR1 MNHNS and CDR2 SASEGT. Deletions cut 5 bases from V and 7 bases from J, with 27 bases between. CDR3 protein: CASSPTNYRLLGRNEQFF. CDR3 in DNA: TGTGCCAGCAGTCCGACCAATTACCGGCTTCTGGGGAGGAATGAGCAGTTCTTC.

The chain carries TRBV7-3 and TRBJ2-1; TRBD2 matches at 7 bases. The DNA end is more similar to TRBJ2-7, so the J call may be wrong. This CDR3 region has 16 residues. In germline, CDR1 is SGHTA, CDR2 FQGTGA. The CDR3 reads CASSLSRAAGYNEQYF. The CDR3 DNA follows: TGTGCCAGCAGCTTAAGTCGAGCAGCGGGGTACAATGAGCAGTACTTC.

The chain uses TRBV27 and TRBJ2-1, with D perhaps matching TRBD2 (5 bases). The J call is uncertain, as TRBJ2-7 better fits the DNA end. Germline V lookup: CDR1 MNHEY, CDR2 SMNVEV (reference sequence). The CDR3 consists of 18 residues. CDR3 amino acids: CASSPLILGSRSYNEQYF. DNA of the CDR3: TGTGCCAGCAGTCCTCTAATACTAGGCTCTAGGTCCTACAATGAGCAGTACTTC.

This sequence joins TRBV20-1 and TRBJ2-3, with TRBD2 identical over 8 bases. The length of the CDR3 is 11 residues. From germline, CDR1 is DFQATT and CDR2 SNEGSKA (reference sequence). CDR3 in DNA: TGCGGAGCGGGAGAGACGGATACGCAGTATTTT. Translated: CGAGETDTQYF.

Only a few counts were recorded for this clonotype. This chain connects TRBV5-1 to TRBJ2-1; 7 positions match TRBD2. The CDR3 is 13 amino acids. The trim removed 5 bases at V and 10 bases at J, leaving 9 bases unmatched. Germline V gene lookup returns CDR1 SGHRS and CDR2 YFSETQ. CDR3 bases: TGCGCCAGCAGGGAGCTAGGGGAGGGGGAGCAGTTCTTC. Its protein product is CASRELGEGEQFF.

This clonotype was seen only a few times. The rearrangement uses TRBV29-1 and TRBJ2-1, with D perhaps matching TRBD2 (6 bases). The CDR3 runs to 13 residues. CDR1 is SQVTM and CDR2 is ANQGSEA in the germline V gene. V was shortened by 4 bases and J by 5 bases, with 12 bases between the two germline ends. The CDR3 spells CSVGGTHNNEQFF. DNA for the CDR3: TGCAGCGTTGGGGGGACTCACAACAATGAGCAGTTCTTC.